This T cell receptor (beta chain) was observed in a study of blood T cell repertoires in COVID-19. At the level of the study: T cells, B-cell-depleted T cells, or PBMCs provided the cDNA or gDNA that served as material.

V dropped 5 bases and J dropped 2; count of bases not matched to a gene: 6. Germline V gene lookup returns CDR1 SGHTA and CDR2 FQGNSA. The CDR3 has 15 residues. Original handling: From reference gene primer amplification, estimates of nucleated cell counts were derived. The data were produced by immunoSEQ multiplex PCR, yet TCRdb's version contains in-frame clones alone and is incomplete. The V and J calls and clone size are taken from that table; D and trimming were inferred from the DNA. The data hold 300,000 or so clones, with 65% to 90% observed a single time. The cohort comprised adults aged 18 to 89 years residing in about two dozen US areas. Self-reported history from a screening survey and questionnaire set each donor's cohort.

This TCR derives from a middle-aged woman with acute COVID-19. The chain is built from TRBV7-2 and TRBJ1-5; TRBD1 agrees at 7 bases. Sequenced input: PBMCs or T cells enriched from blood (not recorded which). The DNA for the CDR3 is TGTGCCAGCAGCGCTGCCGGGACAGGCAATCAGCCCCAGCATTTT. This sequence encodes CASSAAGTGNQPQHF.